The next 10 T cell receptor beta chains were all read from a single sample in a study of blood T cell repertoires in COVID-19. Sequenced by immunoSEQ multiplex PCR; TCRdb stores in-frame clones only, minus some. The sample includes 300,000 to 350,000 clones, roughly 89% seen only once; the top ten take approximately 9.9%. The sequenced sample was peripheral blood. These TCRs come from a man aged 25 to 40 with COVID-19, enrolled during active disease.

This sequence joins TRBV7-8 and TRBJ2-7; weak D call: TRBD1 (5 bases). CDR3 size: 13 residues. The germline CDR1 and CDR2 sequences are SGHVS and FQNEAQ. V lost 5 bases and J 3 bases, leaving 11 bases between the germline ends. The CDR3, as DNA: TGTGCCAGCAGCGGAGACAGACACTACGAGCAGTACTTC. Encoded protein: CASSGDRHYEQYF.

The J gene is TRBJ1-3, the V gene TRBV4-1; D is undetermined. The germline gives CDR1 MGHRA, CDR2 YSYEKL. V gave up 1 base and J gave up 0 bases, with 10 bases separating them. This CDR3 has 16 amino acids. The CDR3 region is CASSQGRQSSGNTIYF. Written as DNA, the CDR3 is TGCGCCAGCAGCCAAGGCAGGCAGAGCTCTGGAAACACCATATATTTT.

The chain employs TRBV7-6 and TRBJ1-1, with 8 bases matching TRBD1. The CDR3 has 18 amino acids. After removal of 5 bases from V and 0 bases from J, the junction contained 14 bases not matched to a gene. Germline V gene sequence: CDR1 SGHVS, CDR2 FNYEAQ. The DNA for the CDR3 is TGTGCCAGCAGCCGCCGGCCGACAGGGGTAATTCTGAACACTGAAGCTTTCTTT. Translation: CASSRRPTGVILNTEAFF. Together with reference TRBV7-6 and TRBJ1-1, the CDR3 gives the full variable domain: GAGVSQSPRYKVTKRGQDVALRCDPISGHVSLYWYRQALGQGPEFLTYFNYEAQQDKSGLPNDRFSAERPEGSISTLTIQRTEQRDSAMYRCASSRRPTGVILNTEAFFGQGTRLTVV.

The chain is built from TRBV7-2 and TRBJ2-6; D remains unclear. V lost 4 bases, J lost 0 bases, and 7 bases lay in between. This CDR3 spans 15 amino acids. Germline V gives CDR1 SGHTA, CDR2 FQGNSA. The CDR3, as DNA: TGTGCCAGCAGCTCAGGATACTCTGGGGCCAACGTCCTGACTTTC. Amino acid sequence: CASSSGYSGANVLTF.

This clone was seen more than once but under ten times. The chain carries TRBV25-1 and TRBJ1-1, with 7 bases lining up with TRBD1. CDR1 is MGHDK and CDR2 is SYGVNS in the germline V gene. The CDR3 runs 15 residues. V was clipped by 1 base and J by 2 bases; unmatched bases: 4. The CDR3 loop reads CASSELTGRNTEAFF. The CDR3 region has the DNA TGTGCCAGCAGTGAATTGACAGGGCGTAACACTGAAGCTTTCTTT.

The chain has TRBV9 and TRBJ1-1; D gene uncertain. This CDR3 has 13 residues. V was pared by 0 bases and J by 11 bases, with 14 bases between. Germline-derived CDR1 and CDR2 are SGDLS and YYNGEE. CDR3 protein: CASSVALDRAAFF. CDR3 coding DNA: TGTGCCAGCAGCGTAGCTCTGGATCGAGCGGCTTTCTTT.

The V call is TRBV5-1, the J call TRBJ2-4; 10 bases are a match to TRBD1. Trimming took 0 bases from V and 0 from J; bases not matched to a gene: 9. The germline V gene encodes CDR1 SGHRS and CDR2 YFSETQ. This CDR3 is built from 19 residues. Written as DNA, the CDR3 is TGCGCCAGCAGCTTGGACCCGGGACAGGGGAATCTAGCCAAAAACATTCAGTACTTC. Its protein is CASSLDPGQGNLAKNIQYF.

The rearrangement links TRBV7-9 to TRBJ1-4; 7 nucleotides align to TRBD1. CDR3 size: 12 residues. With V trimmed by 0 bases and J by 15 bases, 4 bases remained unmatched. The germline V gene has CDR1 SEHNR and CDR2 FQNEAQ (reference sequence). The CDR3 is CASSLADRLMFF. The CDR3 DNA sequence: TGTGCCAGCAGCTTAGCGGACAGGTTAATGTTTTTT. The variable domain in full, completed from reference TRBV7-9 and TRBJ1-4, reads DTGVSQNPRHKITKRGQNVTFRCDPISEHNRLYWYRQTLGQGPEFLTYFQNEAQLEKSRLLSDRFSAERPKGSFSTLEIQRTEQGDSAMYLCASSLADRLMFFGSGTQLSVL.

The V gene is TRBV18, the J gene TRBJ2-6; D gene ambiguous. The CDR3 is 16 residues long. Deletions cut 1 base from V and 0 bases from J, with 7 bases between. Germline V lookup: CDR1 KGHSH, CDR2 LQKENI. CDR3 in amino acids: CASSPLEVSGANVLTF. For the CDR3, the DNA is TGTGCCAGCTCACCACTTGAGGTCTCTGGGGCCAACGTCCTGACTTTC.

The chain couples TRBV2 to TRBJ2-6, with 10 bases that match TRBD1. The CDR3 consists of 17 residues. The V segment lost 7 bases and the J segment 1 base; nucleotides outside the gene matches: 7. In germline, CDR1 is SNHLY, CDR2 FYNNEI. The CDR3 is CASKQGQGRSGANVLTF. Here the CDR3 DNA reads TGTGCCAGCAAACAGGGACAGGGGAGGTCTGGGGCCAACGTCCTGACTTTC.